These T cell receptor beta chains were read from a single sample in a study of blood T cell repertoires in COVID-19. Assay: immunoSEQ multiplex PCR; the TCRdb copy retains only in-frame clones and omits some. This sample has 250,000 to 300,000 clones, with over 70% found just once. The sample taken for sequencing was peripheral blood. The receptors here all came from a man older than 75 with acute or convalescent COVID-19. Each CDR3 is given with its conserved first and last residue. Each record gives: D gene, J gene, V gene, CDR3 length, clone size, CDR3 protein, CDR3 DNA. A D gene is named only where the DNA matches it firmly. The size field is filled for only some rows; it gives once, few, many or a size class.

TRBD1	TRBJ1-4	TRBV5-1	15	NA	CASSIGTGVNEKLFF	TGCGCCAGCAGCATCGGGACAGGGGTTAATGAAAAACTGTTTTTT
TRBD1	TRBJ1-4	TRBV18	17	NA	CASSRDRVKGLDEKLFF	TGTGCCAGCTCACGCGACAGGGTTAAGGGTCTGGATGAAAAACTGTTTTTT
TRBD2	TRBJ2-1	TRBV6-5	15	few	CASTRTSGLYNEQFF	TGTGCCAGCACGAGGACTAGCGGGTTGTACAATGAGCAGTTCTTC
NA	TRBJ1-1	TRBV4-1	15	once	CASSQSDSLNTEAFF	TGCGCCAGCAGCCAATCGGACAGTTTGAACACTGAAGCTTTCTTT
TRBD2	TRBJ2-7	TRBV7-9	15	NA	CASSSLAEGDYEQYF	TGTGCCAGCAGCTCACTAGCGGAGGGGGACTACGAGCAGTACTTC
NA	TRBJ2-3	TRBV4-1	15	NA	CASSQVGVASDTQYF	TGCGCCAGCAGCCAAGTGGGAGTAGCGTCAGATACGCAGTATTTT
TRBD2	TRBJ2-3	TRBV24-1	15	NA	CATSDWTSGTDTQYF	TGTGCCACCAGTGATTGGACTAGCGGCACAGATACGCAGTATTTT
TRBD1	TRBJ1-2	TRBV3-1/TRBV3-2	16	NA	CASSQDWTGSRYGYTF	TGTGCCAGCAGCCAAGATTGGACAGGTTCACGGTATGGCTACACCTTC
TRBD2	TRBJ2-6	TRBV2	15	NA	CASSPGLTGANVLTF	TGTGCCAGCAGTCCGGGACTAACTGGGGCCAACGTCCTGACTTTC
TRBD2	TRBJ2-7	TRBV7-8	16	NA	CASSSWGSGVPYEQYF	TGTGCCAGCAGCTCCTGGGGGAGCGGGGTACCCTACGAGCAGTACTTC
TRBD1	TRBJ2-7	TRBV6-2/TRBV6-3	15	NA	CASSYSTGETYEQYF	TGTGCCAGCAGTTACTCGACAGGGGAGACCTACGAGCAGTACTTC
TRBD2	TRBJ2-3	TRBV30	16	NA	CAWSGASGRATDTQYF	TGTGCCTGGAGTGGGGCTAGCGGGAGAGCAACAGATACGCAGTATTTT
NA	TRBJ1-6	TRBV28	15	NA	CASTLRGSYNSPLHF	TGTGCCAGCACCCTTAGGGGGTCCTATAATTCACCCCTCCACTTT
NA	TRBJ1-1	TRBV7-8	13	NA	CASSGRVSTEAFF	TGTGCCAGCAGCGGCAGGGTTAGCACTGAAGCTTTCTTT
TRBD2	TRBJ2-3	TRBV19	16	NA	CASSGPSGYVTDTQYF	TGTGCCAGTAGTGGTCCTAGCGGGTATGTCACAGATACGCAGTATTTT
NA	TRBJ2-1	TRBV9	13	NA	CASSPGTYNEQFF	TGTGCCAGCAGCCCAGGGACCTACAATGAGCAGTTCTTC
TRBD1	TRBJ1-6	TRBV5-1	14	NA	CASSPGQGPSPLHF	TGCGCCAGCAGCCCCGGACAGGGTCCTTCACCCCTCCACTTT
TRBD2	TRBJ2-5	TRBV28	15	NA	CASSLAGGPQETQYF	TGTGCCAGCAGTTTAGCGGGAGGGCCCCAAGAGACCCAGTACTTC
NA	TRBJ2-2	TRBV19	17	NA	CATQVQAGITNTGELFF	TGTGCCACCCAGGTTCAGGCAGGGATTACGAACACCGGGGAGCTGTTTTTT
NA	TRBJ2-3	TRBV6-1	15	once	CASSDLGAQVDTQYF	TGTGCCAGCAGTGATCTGGGGGCCCAGGTAGATACGCAGTATTTT
TRBD2	TRBJ2-2	TRBV3-1/TRBV3-2	16	NA	CASSQGPSGGAGELFF	TGTGCCAGCAGCCAAGGTCCTAGCGGGGGGGCCGGGGAGCTGTTTTTT
TRBD1	TRBJ1-4	TRBV28	15	NA	CASSPQQGTLGKLFF	TGTGCCAGCAGTCCCCAACAGGGGACGCTCGGAAAACTGTTTTTT
NA	TRBJ1-1	TRBV9	15	NA	CASSVGDTLNTEAFF	TGTGCCAGCAGCGTAGGGGACACCTTGAACACTGAAGCTTTCTTT
TRBD1	TRBJ1-2	TRBV6-5	15	NA	CASSFIQGAVDGYTF	TGTGCCAGCAGTTTTATACAGGGGGCCGTAGATGGCTACACCTTC
NA	TRBJ2-7	TRBV12-3/TRBV12-4	12	NA	CASSLSAGEQYF	TGTGCCAGCAGTTTATCCGCGGGCGAGCAGTACTTC
TRBD1	TRBJ2-3	TRBV5-4	14	NA	CASSPRQGTDTQYF	TGTGCCAGCAGCCCAAGACAGGGTACAGATACGCAGTATTTT
TRBD2	TRBJ2-3	TRBV5-1	15	NA	CASSLARTRGDTQYF	TGCGCCAGCAGCTTGGCCAGGACTAGGGGAGATACGCAGTATTTT
NA	TRBJ2-7	TRBV5-1	14	NA	CASSLGRDTYEQYF	TGCGCCAGCAGCTTGGGCAGGGACACCTACGAGCAGTACTTC
TRBD2	TRBJ2-3	TRBV4-1	15	NA	CASSQDAGGRDTQYF	TGCGCCAGCAGCCAAGATGCGGGGGGGCGAGATACGCAGTATTTT
NA	TRBJ1-5	TRBV19	16	NA	CASTTNRGGTGRSQHF	TGTGCCAGTACTACAAACCGCGGGGGCACGGGTAGGTCCCAGCATTTT
NA	TRBJ1-4	TRBV5-1	15	NA	CASSFTVATNEKLFF	TGCGCCAGCAGCTTTACGGTCGCAACTAATGAAAAACTGTTTTTT
NA	TRBJ1-2	TRBV27	13	NA	CASSPDSSYGYTF	TGTGCCAGCAGCCCGGACAGTAGCTATGGCTACACCTTC
TRBD1	TRBJ1-4	TRBV6-2/TRBV6-3	18	NA	CASSYGLPGTGDNEKLFF	TGTGCCAGCAGTTACGGACTCCCCGGGACAGGAGATAATGAAAAACTGTTTTTT
TRBD1	TRBJ1-1	TRBV2	15	NA	CASRESTGGLTEAFF	TGTGCCAGCAGAGAATCTACAGGGGGCCTAACTGAAGCTTTCTTT
NA	TRBJ2-2	TRBV5-4	18	few	CASSPGSNGRRGTGELFF	TGTGCCAGCAGCCCAGGCTCGAATGGCCGACGGGGCACCGGGGAGCTGTTTTTT
NA	TRBJ1-3	TRBV6-1	16	NA	CASSEAGGNSGNTIYF	TGTGCCAGCAGTGAAGCGGGCGGGAATTCTGGAAACACCATATATTTT
TRBD1	TRBJ2-3	TRBV28	15	NA	CASSLPRTGSDTQYF	TGTGCCAGCAGTCTGCCCCGGACAGGGTCAGATACGCAGTATTTT
TRBD1	TRBJ1-1	TRBV5-1	15	NA	CASSLRTGANTEAFF	TGCGCCAGCAGCTTGCGGACAGGGGCGAACACTGAAGCTTTCTTT
NA	TRBJ1-1	TRBV30	13	few	CAFGGVSGTEAFF	TGTGCCTTCGGGGGGGTTTCGGGCACTGAAGCTTTCTTT
TRBD2	TRBJ2-3	TRBV5-4	15	NA	CASSPGLPATDTQYF	TGTGCCAGCAGCCCGGGACTACCGGCCACAGATACGCAGTATTTT
TRBD1	TRBJ1-2	TRBV5-6	15	NA	CASSPQRDRATGYTF	TGTGCCAGCAGCCCCCAACGGGACAGGGCAACTGGCTACACCTTC
TRBD2	TRBJ2-1	TRBV29-1	13	NA	CSVEQREYNEQFF	TGCAGCGTTGAACAGCGGGAATACAATGAGCAGTTCTTC
NA	TRBJ2-2	TRBV6-5	14	NA	CASTRDNGPGELFF	TGTGCCAGCACCCGGGACAACGGGCCCGGGGAGCTGTTTTTT
TRBD2	TRBJ2-1	TRBV7-2	17	few	CASSILTSGSLGNEQFF	TGTGCCAGCAGCATACTGACTAGCGGGAGCTTGGGAAATGAGCAGTTCTTC
TRBD1	TRBJ1-2	TRBV7-8	14	NA	CASSPDRGHYGYTF	TGTGCCAGCAGCCCGGACAGGGGACACTATGGCTACACCTTC
TRBD1	TRBJ1-2	TRBV28	13	NA	CATDRAHSYGYTF	TGTGCCACGGACAGGGCCCATAGCTATGGCTACACCTTC
NA	TRBJ1-6	TRBV4-1	15	NA	CASSQEGGVNSPLHF	TGCGCCAGCAGCCAAGAGGGGGGAGTAAATTCACCCCTCCACTTT
TRBD2	TRBJ2-2	TRBV24-1	20	NA	CATSDLGAGLAGVKTGELFF	TGTGCCACCAGTGATTTGGGAGCAGGACTAGCGGGAGTGAAGACCGGGGAGCTGTTTTTT
TRBD1	TRBJ2-5	TRBV28	15	NA	CASRLGTGGGETQYF	TGTGCCAGCAGACTCGGGACAGGGGGCGGGGAGACCCAGTACTTC
NA	TRBJ1-5	TRBV14	19	NA	CASSPRAGGEIHSNQPQHF	TGTGCCAGCAGCCCGAGGGCGGGGGGGGAAATCCATAGCAATCAGCCCCAGCATTTT
TRBD2	TRBJ2-1	TRBV24-1	15	NA	CATSDPSGGDNEQFF	TGTGCCACCAGTGACCCTAGCGGGGGTGACAATGAGCAGTTCTTC
TRBD1	TRBJ1-1	TRBV27	14	once	CASRGGTGNTEAFF	TGTGCCAGCAGGGGGGGGACAGGGAACACTGAAGCTTTCTTT
TRBD2	TRBJ2-2	TRBV5-4	15	NA	CASSLLGEGTGELFF	TGTGCCAGCAGCTTGCTCGGGGAGGGGACCGGGGAGCTGTTTTTT
NA	TRBJ2-3	TRBV7-9	13	NA	CASSLSGADTQYF	TGTGCCAGCAGCTTGTCAGGGGCAGATACGCAGTATTTT
TRBD1	TRBJ2-2	TRBV3-1/TRBV3-2	16	few	CASSQEGQGATGELFF	TGTGCCAGCAGCCAAGAGGGACAGGGGGCGACCGGGGAGCTGTTTTTT
TRBD1	TRBJ2-3	TRBV5-1	13	NA	CASSSLQGARQYF	TGCGCCAGCAGCTCGCTCCAGGGGGCAAGGCAGTATTTT
NA	TRBJ2-7	TRBV5-4	14	few	CASSSGKGSYEQYF	TGTGCCAGCAGTAGTGGTAAAGGGAGCTACGAGCAGTACTTC
NA	TRBJ1-5	TRBV6-2/TRBV6-3	15	NA	CASSSGRGGNQPQHF	TGTGCCAGCAGTTCGGGCAGGGGAGGCAATCAGCCCCAGCATTTT
NA	TRBJ1-2	TRBV2	13	NA	CASHRGVNYGYTF	TGTGCCAGCCACCGGGGTGTTAACTATGGCTACACCTTC
TRBD2	TRBJ2-2	TRBV28	16	NA	CASSPGGLVGTGELFF	TGTGCCAGCAGTCCCGGAGGACTAGTCGGCACCGGGGAGCTGTTTTTT